One sample yielded the 22 T cell receptor beta chains listed below, sequenced in a study of shared clonotypes between healthy human individuals. Data came from immunoSEQ multiplex PCR; TCRdb stores just in-frame clones and leaves some out. The sample lists about half a million clones, 81% occurring once. Sequencing used PBMCs. The receptor source for this set is a woman aged 40 to 50 in good health. Some clones in this sample may be carry-over from other donors' samples.

V usage is TRBV30 and J usage is TRBJ2-2; 8 bases line up with TRBD1. The CDR3 spans 15 residues. V lost 3 bases to trimming and J lost 7 bases; unmatched junction nucleotides: 10. Germline CDR1 GTSNPN, CDR2 SVGIG (reference sequence). CDR3 DNA: TGTGCCTGGAGGGTTCTGACAGGGGAACTCGGGGAGCTGTTTTTT. The encoded protein is CAWRVLTGELGELFF.

The chain joins TRBV2 to TRBJ2-1; D could derive from TRBD1 or TRBD2 (5 bases each). The CDR3 is 11 amino acids. Germline V gene sequence: CDR1 SNHLY, CDR2 FYNNEI. V was trimmed by 4 bases and J by 8 bases, leaving 6 bases between them. CDR3 sequence: CASSGDHEQFF. CDR3 DNA sequence: TGTGCCAGCAGTGGGGACCATGAGCAGTTCTTC.

This clone was picked up a small number of times. A read error is possible here, since a much larger clone lies one base away. The chain uses TRBV5-4 and TRBJ2-6; no clear D. The V and J ends lost 5 bases and 0 bases respectively, with 12 bases between them. Germline V gene data show CDR1 as SGHNT and CDR2 as YYREEE (reference sequence). The CDR3 runs 16 residues. The CDR3 nucleotides read TGTGCCAGCAGGGGCAGCAGGCTCTCTGGGGCCAACGTCCTGACTTTC. Translation gives CASRGSRLSGANVLTF.

The rearrangement links TRBV10-3 to TRBJ2-5; D gene uncertain. Per germline, CDR1 ENHRY and CDR2 SYGVKD. V lost 2 bases and J 4 bases, leaving 5 bases between the germline ends. The CDR3 runs to 12 residues. CDR3 residues: CAISESVETQYF. The CDR3 bases are TGTGCCATCAGTGAGAGTGTAGAGACCCAGTACTTC.

The chain employs TRBV4-1 and TRBJ2-1; 8 bases fit TRBD2. J lost 7 bases, V lost 1 base, and 9 bases had no gene match. The CDR3 has 16 amino acids. Germline CDR1 is MGHRA and CDR2 is YSYEKL. Here the CDR3 DNA reads TGCGCCAGCAGCCAAGCCCCGGGACTAGGGGGGAATGAGCAGTTCTTC. Its translation is CASSQAPGLGGNEQFF.

This clone showed up many times. The chain recombines TRBV5-1 with TRBJ1-1, with 8 positions matching TRBD1. This CDR3 contains 15 residues. V shed 4 bases and J 0 bases; nucleotides not matched to a gene: 5. Germline-derived CDR1 and CDR2 are SGHRS and YFSETQ. The CDR3 loop is CASSERQGLNTEAFF. DNA of the CDR3: TGCGCCAGCAGCGAACGACAGGGGTTGAACACTGAAGCTTTCTTT.

In the case of this clone: A far larger clone lies a single base away; this is likely a read error. The chain is built from TRBV2 and TRBJ2-7; a possible D gene is TRBD1 (6 bases). Per germline, CDR1 SNHLY and CDR2 FYNNEI. The CDR3 is 15 residues long. The V gene lost 3 bases and the J gene lost 0 bases, with 12 bases spanning the gap. The CDR3 reads CASSDVQGDSYEQYF. The CDR3 DNA follows: TGTGCCAGCAGTGACGTACAGGGAGACTCCTACGAGCAGTACTTC.

J is TRBJ2-2 and V is TRBV7-8, with 8 positions matching TRBD1. Germline V gives CDR1 SGHVS, CDR2 FQNEAQ. Losses at the gene ends were 5 bases for V and 1 base for J; bases not matched to a gene: 6. The CDR3 runs to 16 residues. The CDR3 DNA follows: TGTGCCAGCAGCAAGCGGACAGGGAAGAACACCGGGGAGCTGTTTTTT. Translation gives CASSKRTGKNTGELFF. Filled out from reference TRBV7-8 and TRBJ2-2, the complete variable domain reads GAGVSQSPRYKVAKRGQDVALRCDPISGHVSLFWYQQALGQGPEFLTYFQNEAQLDKSGLPSDRFFAERPEGSVSTLKIQRTQQEDSAVYLCASSKRTGKNTGELFFGEGSRLTVL.

The rearrangement joins TRBV7-9 to TRBJ2-5; possible D gene TRBD2, 5 bases. The V end was cut by 4 bases, the J end by 4 bases, with 19 bases between. Germline V gene data show CDR1 as SEHNR and CDR2 as FQNEAQ (reference sequence). The CDR3 totals 16 residues. CDR3 protein: CASSSSGSGVGETQYF. In nucleotides, the CDR3 is TGTGCCAGCAGCTCCTCGGGGAGCGGAGTGGGAGAGACCCAGTACTTC. Full variable domain (outside the CDR3, taken from reference TRBV7-9 and TRBJ2-5): DTGVSQNPRHKITKRGQNVTFRCDPISEHNRLYWYRQTLGQGPEFLTYFQNEAQLEKSRLLSDRFSAERPKGSFSTLEIQRTEQGDSAMYLCASSSSGSGVGETQYFGPGTRLLVL.

This clone appeared many times. This chain links TRBV27 with TRBJ1-1, with TRBD1 as a possible D gene (6 bases). CDR3 length: 16 residues. Per the germline V gene, CDR1 is MNHEY and CDR2 is SMNVEV (reference sequence). Between the trimmed V and J ends, which lost 2 bases and 2 bases, there was a span of 15 bases. CDR3 sequence reads: CASSLGGARGNTEAFF. The CDR3 DNA follows: TGTGCCAGCAGTTTAGGGGGGGCGCGGGGTAACACTGAAGCTTTCTTT.

The rearrangement uses TRBV28 and TRBJ1-5, with D possibly being TRBD1 (5 bases). Germline V gives CDR1 MDHEN, CDR2 SYDVKM. V was shortened by 7 bases and J by 9 bases, with 16 bases between the two germline ends. This CDR3 has 13 residues. The CDR3 region is CASTPWGDGPQHF. The DNA for the CDR3 is TGTGCCAGCACCCCCTGGGGGGACGGGCCCCAGCATTTT.

On this clone: In the same sample, other DNA sequences code for this CDR3. The chain employs TRBV5-1 and TRBJ2-6; possibly TRBD1 for D (6 bases). CDR1 and CDR2 from the germline V gene are SGHRS and YFSETQ. V lost 2 bases and J 0 bases, leaving 12 bases between the germline ends. The CDR3 extends over 17 amino acids. This CDR3 reads CASSLAGALSGANVLTF. The CDR3 DNA sequence: TGCGCCAGCAGCTTAGCAGGGGCCCTCTCTGGGGCCAACGTCCTGACTTTC.

As regards this clone: With a far larger clone one base away, a read error is the likely cause. This chain uses TRBV4-1 with TRBJ2-1; 10 bases agree with TRBD2. The germline gives CDR1 MGHRA, CDR2 YSYEKL. V gave up 3 bases and J gave up 9 bases; unmatched junction bases: 8. This CDR3 contains 15 residues. The DNA of the CDR3 is TGCGCCAGCAGCCAGTCCCTAGCGGGAGCCGGTGAGCAGTTCTTC. Amino acid sequence: CASSQSLAGAGEQFF.

This chain links TRBV6-5 with TRBJ2-1; D might be TRBD1 (5 bases). The V and J ends lost 5 bases and 9 bases respectively, with 8 bases between them. CDR1 is MNHEY, CDR2 SVGAGI, per germline. CDR3 length: 11 amino acids. CDR3 amino acids: CASSQGTEQFF. CDR3 bases: TGTGCCAGCAGTCAGGGTACTGAGCAGTTCTTC.

Of note for this clone: This probably arose from a read error, given a far larger clone one base away. This chain uses TRBV29-1 with TRBJ1-2; weak D call: TRBD1 (6 bases). Germline-derived CDR1 and CDR2 are SQVTM and ANQGSEA. The CDR3 is 14 amino acids. V gave up 5 bases and J gave up 4 bases, with 17 bases separating them. This CDR3 reads CSVPEDDRSYGYTF. The CDR3 DNA is TGCAGCGTTCCAGAGGATGACAGGTCCTATGGCTACACCTTC.

The chain links TRBV2 to TRBJ2-3; 9 bases line up with TRBD1. The CDR3 contains 13 residues. Germline V gives CDR1 SNHLY, CDR2 FYNNEI. With V trimmed by 6 bases and J by 4 bases, 2 bases remained unmatched. The CDR3: CASRWTGADTQYF. The DNA for the CDR3 is TGTGCCAGCAGATGGACAGGGGCAGATACGCAGTATTTT.

The rearrangement uses TRBV27 and TRBJ2-1; 10 bases align to TRBD2. The CDR3 is made up of 16 amino acids. J gave up 7 bases and V 3 bases, and 9 bases lay outside the gene matches. Germline V gene data show CDR1 as MNHEY and CDR2 as SMNVEV (reference sequence). The CDR3 spells CASSLYTSSGSNEQFF. The CDR3 DNA reads TGTGCCAGCAGTTTGTACACGTCTAGCGGGAGTAATGAGCAGTTCTTC.

Turning to this clone: Given a far larger clone just one base away, this is likely a sequencing read error. Other DNA sequences of this sample code for an identical CDR3. This rearrangement joins TRBV28 to TRBJ1-5, with no clear D. The CDR3 extends over 13 amino acids. With 6 bases removed from V and 8 bases from J, the gap between germline ends came to 14 bases. Germline loops: CDR1 MDHEN, CDR2 SYDVKM. The CDR3 is CASRRTGGEPQHF. For the CDR3, the DNA is TGTGCCAGCAGAAGGACTGGCGGTGAGCCCCAGCATTTT.

The J gene is TRBJ1-5, the V gene TRBV6-4, with D uncertain. Between the trimmed V and J ends, which lost 3 bases and 4 bases, there was a span of 10 bases. CDR1 and CDR2 (germline): MRHNA, SNTAGT. This CDR3 region has 14 residues. CDR3 DNA: TGTGCCAGCAGTGAGTATCCAAGGAATCAGCCCCAGCATTTT. Translation: CASSEYPRNQPQHF.

Notes on this clone: One end of the junction is discordant with germline, which a read error may explain. This chain links TRBV6-1 with TRBJ2-7; D tentatively reads TRBD1 or TRBD2 (5 bases each). This CDR3 has 12 residues. Germline CDR1 is MNHNS and CDR2 is SASEGT. The CDR3 sequence is CASSARDRERHF. DNA of the CDR3: TGTGCCAGCAGTGCCCGGGACCGTGAGAGGCACTTC.

V gene TRBV5-4 combines with J gene TRBJ2-5; 9 nucleotides match TRBD2. Germline-derived CDR1 and CDR2 are SGHNT and YYREEE (reference sequence). Trimming at V came to 1 base and at J to 9 bases, leaving 7 bases not matched to a gene. The CDR3 contains 14 residues. The CDR3 spells CASSLFSGRAAQYF. CDR3 nucleotide sequence: TGTGCCAGCAGCTTGTTTAGCGGGAGAGCAGCCCAGTACTTC.

The chain carries TRBV2 and TRBJ1-2; D remains ambiguous. The CDR3 has 12 amino acids. Per germline, CDR1 SNHLY and CDR2 FYNNEI. The germline V and J ends were trimmed by 4 bases and 4 bases, with 7 bases remaining between them. The CDR3 sequence: CASSVIPYGYTF. Written as DNA, the CDR3 is TGTGCCAGCAGTGTGATCCCCTATGGCTACACCTTC.